These 8 T cell receptor beta chains share one sample of origin, sequenced in a study of cytomegalovirus exposure and HLA in healthy donors. 60 Vbeta and 13 Jbeta primers were used in PCR. The table came from immunoSEQ multiplex PCR; TCRdb's copy has only in-frame clones and leaves some out. The repertoire includes about 130,000 clones, approximately 80% of them detected once, and around 2.5% sits in the top ten. Sequences were obtained from PBMCs. The receptors were gathered from a man younger than 40 in good health and CMV-seronegative.

This clone occurred a few times. V gene TRBV25-1 combines with J gene TRBJ2-5; 8 bases are shared with TRBD2. The CDR3 sequence is 15 residues long. Germline loops: CDR1 MGHDK, CDR2 SYGVNS. V was pared by 1 base and J by 3 bases, with 4 bases of the junction left unmatched. This CDR3 is CASSESGSGKETQYF. CDR3 in DNA: TGTGCCAGCAGTGAATCTGGTAGCGGGAAAGAGACCCAGTACTTC.

This clone appeared a single time. The rearrangement links TRBV11-3 to TRBJ2-2; D may be TRBD1 (5 bases). Germline V gives CDR1 SGHNT, CDR2 YENEEA. This CDR3 comprises 14 residues. V dropped 5 bases and J dropped 1 base, with 8 bases sitting between them. CDR3 sequence: CASSTTGNTGELFF. DNA of the CDR3: TGTGCCAGCAGCACAACAGGGAACACCGGGGAGCTGTTTTTT.

J is TRBJ2-1 and V is TRBV12-5; D is unclear. The CDR3 loop spans 12 amino acids. Per the germline V gene, CDR1 is LGHNT and CDR2 is FRNRAP. V was shortened by 0 bases and J by 7 bases, with 4 bases between the two germline ends. The CDR3 sequence: CASGLVRNEQFF. For the CDR3, the DNA is TGTGCTAGTGGTTTGGTACGGAATGAGCAGTTCTTC.

The V call is TRBV29-1, the J call TRBJ2-1; 9 bases agree with TRBD2. Germline CDR1 and CDR2: SQVTM and ANQGSEA. Unmatched junction bases numbered 11, after V lost 7 bases and J lost 4 bases. The CDR3 runs to 15 residues. The DNA of the CDR3 is TGCAGCGCCCAGACAGCGGGAGGTGGGTACAATGAGCAGTTCTTC. As protein: CSAQTAGGGYNEQFF.

This clone appeared a single time. The rearrangement uses TRBV10-2 and TRBJ2-1; 11 bases are shared with TRBD2. This CDR3 spans 15 amino acids. CDR1 WSHSY and CDR2 SAAADI come from the germline V gene. V was clipped by 4 bases and J by 7 bases; unmatched bases: 6. The CDR3 bases are TGCGCCAGCAGTGTAGCGGGAGGGGTTGGAAATGAGCAGTTCTTC. Protein product: CASSVAGGVGNEQFF.

The CDR3 DNA is TGTGCCAGCAGCTCTGGTTCTAGCGTTTACGAGCAGTACTTC. Translating gives CASSSGSSVYEQYF. V usage is TRBV5-6 and J usage is TRBJ2-5; a possible D gene is TRBD2 (6 bases). The J call may be wrong; the DNA end is better matched by TRBJ2-7. The CDR3 extends over 14 amino acids. From germline, CDR1 is SGHDT and CDR2 YYEEEE.

The rearrangement uses TRBV6-6 and TRBJ2-7; a possible D gene is TRBD1 (6 bases). Deletions cut 0 bases from V and 6 bases from J, with 9 bases between. Looked up from germline, CDR1 is MNHNY and CDR2 is SVGAGI (reference sequence). This CDR3 has 13 amino acids. The CDR3 DNA is TGTGCCAGCAGTTACTCAACAGGGAGCGAGCAGTACTTC. It is translated as CASSYSTGSEQYF.

This clone has just one count. V usage is TRBV4-3 and J usage is TRBJ2-3; 11 bases align to TRBD2. The CDR3 runs 17 residues. Per germline, CDR1 LGHNA and CDR2 YSLEER. V lost 0 bases and J lost 3; bases outside the gene matches: 5. This chain's CDR3 is CASSQELAGAGTDTQYF. CDR3 sequence (DNA): TGCGCCAGCAGCCAAGAACTAGCGGGAGCCGGGACAGATACGCAGTATTTT.